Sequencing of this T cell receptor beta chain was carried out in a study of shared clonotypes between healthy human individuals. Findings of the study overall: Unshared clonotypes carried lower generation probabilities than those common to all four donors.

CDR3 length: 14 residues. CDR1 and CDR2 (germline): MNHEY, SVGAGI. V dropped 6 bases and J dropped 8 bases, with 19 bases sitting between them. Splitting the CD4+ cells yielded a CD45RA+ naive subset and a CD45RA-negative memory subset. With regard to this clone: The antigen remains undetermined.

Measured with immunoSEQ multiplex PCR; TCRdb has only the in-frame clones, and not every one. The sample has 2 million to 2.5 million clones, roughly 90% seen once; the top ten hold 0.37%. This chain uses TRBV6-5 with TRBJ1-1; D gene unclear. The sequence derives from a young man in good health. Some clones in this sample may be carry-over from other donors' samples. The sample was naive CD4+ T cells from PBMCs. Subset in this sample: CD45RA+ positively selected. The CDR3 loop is CASSYAHRKSEAFF. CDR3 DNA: TGTGCCAGCAGCTACGCCCACCGAAAATCGGAAGCTTTCTTT.